This T cell receptor (beta chain) was captured by sequencing in a study of T cells in localized non-small cell lung cancer. The germline gives CDR1 MNHEY, CDR2 SVGAGI. The length of the CDR3 is 15 residues. V was clipped by 2 bases and J by 8 bases; unmatched bases: 8. Concerning this clone: Antigen specificity is unknown.

Produced via immunoSEQ multiplex PCR; TCRdb's table is partial and in-frame only. The sample carries approximately 61,000 clones, more than 80% recorded once. Study outcomes and limitations: Adjacent lung held a median approximately 50 of the top 100 tumor clones. Because only a single region of the tumor was sequenced, heterogeneity remains possible. Of the tissues analyzed, uninvolved adjacent lung showed maximal T cell clonality, greater than tumor.

V usage is TRBV6-5 and J usage is TRBJ1-2, with 10 positions matching TRBD1. The origin of this receptor is a woman aged 40-70 years with stage I lung adenocarcinoma. This specimen was peripheral blood, taken before any cancer treatment. CDR3 in amino acids: CASSYRGTGAQGYTF. In nucleotides, the CDR3 is TGTGCCAGCAGTTACCGTGGGACAGGGGCTCAGGGCTACACCTTC.